This is a list of T cell receptor beta chains from one sample in a study of patients and donors after allogeneic stem cell transplantation. One entry per CDR3 protein, called by TCRdb with MiXCR from the RT-PCR reads. The table shows about 74,000 distinct CDR3 sequences, with about 26% occurring only once. Material for sequencing was blood, either unsorted or a sorted T cell fraction (not recorded which). The receptors shown here come from a human donor who was either an allogeneic HSCT recipient or a stem cell or donor lymphocyte infusion donor (not recorded which). It is not recorded whose cells these are; they may come from a transplant donor. The CDR3 runs from the conserved cysteine through the conserved F or W. D genes are given only for firm matches. Clone size is given for some rows only: seen once, a few or many times, or a class if the clone is expanded.

clone_size: many
v_call: TRBV20-1
j_call: TRBJ1-5
d_call: -
cdr3_aa: CSARSDRLGVGNQPQHF
cdr3_nt: TGCAGTGCTAGATCCGACAGGCTTGGGGTCGGCAATCAGCCCCAGCATTTT

clone_size: few
v_call: TRBV6-4
j_call: TRBJ1-5
d_call: -
cdr3_aa: CASSDQDSVNQPQHF
cdr3_nt: TGTGCCAGCAGTGACCAGGACAGTGTCAATCAGCCCCAGCATTTT

clone_size: -
v_call: TRBV20-1
j_call: TRBJ1-2
d_call: -
cdr3_aa: CSAKAAGGGGYTF
cdr3_nt: TGCAGTGCTAAGGCTGCCGGGGGTGGCGGCTACACCTTC

clone_size: -
v_call: TRBV20-1
j_call: TRBJ2-1
d_call: -
cdr3_aa: CSARVGRSYNEQFF
cdr3_nt: TGCAGTGCTAGAGTGGGCCGGTCCTACAATGAGCAGTTCTTC

clone_size: -
v_call: TRBV7-9
j_call: TRBJ1-6
d_call: -
cdr3_aa: CASRDELGFSPLHF
cdr3_nt: TGTGCCAGCAGAGACGAGCTAGGGTTTTCACCCCTCCACTTT

clone_size: -
v_call: TRBV2
j_call: TRBJ1-6
d_call: -
cdr3_aa: CASSEGPLHF
cdr3_nt: TGTGCCAGCAGTGAGGGACCCCTCCACTTT

clone_size: -
v_call: TRBV9
j_call: TRBJ2-1
d_call: TRBD2
cdr3_aa: CASSEAGGHNEQFF
cdr3_nt: TGTGCCAGCAGCGAGGCGGGGGGCCACAATGAGCAGTTCTTC

clone_size: -
v_call: TRBV10-3
j_call: TRBJ2-7
d_call: TRBD1
cdr3_aa: CAISGTGGDEQYF
cdr3_nt: TGTGCCATCAGCGGGACAGGGGGCGACGAGCAGTACTTC

clone_size: -
v_call: TRBV20-1
j_call: TRBJ2-3
d_call: -
cdr3_aa: CSAMPPVADTQYF
cdr3_nt: TGCAGTGCCATGCCCCCGGTAGCTGATACGCAGTATTTT

clone_size: -
v_call: TRBV6-6
j_call: TRBJ1-2
d_call: TRBD1
cdr3_aa: CASRQGADYGYTF
cdr3_nt: TGTGCCAGCAGACAGGGGGCGGACTATGGCTACACCTTC

clone_size: -
v_call: TRBV6-5
j_call: TRBJ2-2
d_call: -
cdr3_aa: CASSYMGTGELFF
cdr3_nt: TGTGCCAGCAGTTACATGGGCACCGGGGAGCTGTTTTTT

clone_size: -
v_call: TRBV6-6
j_call: TRBJ1-3
d_call: -
cdr3_aa: CASSGKGNTIYF
cdr3_nt: TGTGCCAGCAGTGGAAAAGGAAACACCATATATTTT

clone_size: -
v_call: TRBV28
j_call: TRBJ1-2
d_call: -
cdr3_aa: CASNNPRLGQGYTF
cdr3_nt: TGTGCCAGCAACAACCCCCGACTAGGCCAAGGCTACACCTTC

clone_size: few
v_call: TRBV5-1
j_call: TRBJ2-2
d_call: TRBD1
cdr3_aa: CASSIPTGVNTGELFF
cdr3_nt: TGCGCCAGCAGCATCCCGACAGGGGTTAACACCGGGGAGCTGTTTTTT

clone_size: -
v_call: TRBV4-3
j_call: TRBJ2-7
d_call: TRBD2
cdr3_aa: CASSQDGLAGAHYEQYF
cdr3_nt: TGCGCCAGCAGCCAAGATGGGCTAGCGGGCGCCCACTACGAGCAGTACTTC

clone_size: -
v_call: TRBV9
j_call: TRBJ2-1
d_call: TRBD1
cdr3_aa: CASSPRTGGRAESSYNEQFF
cdr3_nt: TGTGCCAGCAGCCCGCGGACAGGGGGTCGGGCTGAAAGCTCCTACAATGAGCAGTTCTTC

clone_size: -
v_call: TRBV4-1
j_call: TRBJ2-6
d_call: -
cdr3_aa: CASSQEGIGGSGANVLTF
cdr3_nt: TGCGCCAGCAGCCAAGAAGGGATAGGGGGCTCTGGGGCCAACGTCCTGACTTTC

clone_size: -
v_call: TRBV5-5
j_call: TRBJ2-4
d_call: -
cdr3_aa: CASSAGKTKGRAKNIQYF
cdr3_nt: TGTGCCAGCAGCGCCGGGAAAACAAAGGGTAGAGCCAAAAACATTCAGTACTTC

clone_size: -
v_call: TRBV7-9
j_call: TRBJ2-1
d_call: TRBD1
cdr3_aa: CASSLGDRGNSYNEQFF
cdr3_nt: TGTGCCAGCAGCTTAGGGGACAGGGGAAATTCCTACAATGAGCAGTTCTTC

clone_size: few
v_call: TRBV14
j_call: TRBJ2-7
d_call: -
cdr3_aa: CASSRTIFQLDEQYF
cdr3_nt: TGTGCCAGCAGCCGAACCATTTTTCAGCTCGACGAGCAGTACTTC

clone_size: few
v_call: TRBV12-3/TRBV12-4
j_call: TRBJ2-3
d_call: TRBD1
cdr3_aa: CASSPRQGGTDTQYF
cdr3_nt: TGTGCCAGCAGTCCACGACAGGGTGGCACAGATACGCAGTATTTT

clone_size: -
v_call: TRBV6-2/TRBV6-3
j_call: TRBJ2-2
d_call: -
cdr3_aa: CASSERGYTGELFF
cdr3_nt: TGTGCCAGCAGTGAGCGAGGATACACCGGGGAGCTGTTTTTT

clone_size: -
v_call: TRBV28
j_call: TRBJ2-7
d_call: -
cdr3_aa: CASSPTGIVGYEQYF
cdr3_nt: TGTGCCAGCAGTCCAACAGGGATCGTGGGCTACGAGCAGTACTTC

clone_size: -
v_call: TRBV20-1
j_call: TRBJ2-1
d_call: TRBD2
cdr3_aa: CSARDWTASGSNEQFF
cdr3_nt: TGCAGTGCTAGAGATTGGACCGCTAGCGGAAGTAATGAGCAGTTCTTC

clone_size: few
v_call: TRBV20-1
j_call: TRBJ1-2
d_call: -
cdr3_aa: CSARTRDRNYGYTF
cdr3_nt: TGCAGTGCTAGAACCCGGGATCGGAACTATGGCTACACCTTC

clone_size: -
v_call: TRBV7-2
j_call: TRBJ1-2
d_call: -
cdr3_aa: CASSPSGNYGYTF
cdr3_nt: TGTGCCAGCAGCCCGAGTGGGAACTATGGCTACACCTTC

clone_size: -
v_call: TRBV7-3
j_call: TRBJ2-3
d_call: -
cdr3_aa: CASSLFGRERVDTQYF
cdr3_nt: TGTGCCAGCAGCTTATTCGGTCGGGAGCGGGTGGATACGCAGTATTTT

clone_size: few
v_call: TRBV10-3
j_call: TRBJ1-5
d_call: -
cdr3_aa: CAIRGGGNQPQHF
cdr3_nt: TGTGCCATCCGGGGGGGGGGCAATCAGCCCCAGCATTTT

clone_size: -
v_call: TRBV7-8
j_call: TRBJ2-3
d_call: -
cdr3_aa: CASSSPGADTQYF
cdr3_nt: TGTGCCAGCAGCTCACCAGGGGCAGATACGCAGTATTTT

clone_size: -
v_call: TRBV5-5
j_call: TRBJ2-5
d_call: -
cdr3_aa: CASNLEAGPRQETQYF
cdr3_nt: TGTGCCAGCAACTTGGAGGCTGGCCCCCGCCAAGAGACCCAGTACTTC

clone_size: -
v_call: TRBV5-1
j_call: TRBJ2-3
d_call: -
cdr3_aa: CASSETTDTQYF
cdr3_nt: TGCGCCAGCAGCGAAACCACAGATACGCAGTATTTT

clone_size: few
v_call: TRBV5-1
j_call: TRBJ2-3
d_call: TRBD1
cdr3_aa: CASSLSAGGVADTQYF
cdr3_nt: TGCGCCAGCAGCTTGTCTGCAGGGGGAGTAGCAGATACGCAGTATTTT

clone_size: -
v_call: TRBV4-3
j_call: TRBJ1-1
d_call: -
cdr3_aa: CASSRRGLGYTEAFF
cdr3_nt: TGCGCCAGCAGCCGAAGGGGACTGGGGTACACTGAAGCTTTCTTT

clone_size: -
v_call: TRBV20-1
j_call: TRBJ2-3
d_call: TRBD1
cdr3_aa: CSGRQGVIDTQYF
cdr3_nt: TGCAGTGGCCGCCAGGGGGTGATAGATACGCAGTATTTT

clone_size: many
v_call: TRBV15
j_call: TRBJ1-5
d_call: -
cdr3_aa: CATSRGGLKDQPQHF
cdr3_nt: TGTGCCACCAGCAGAGGGGGCCTTAAAGACCAGCCCCAGCATTTT

clone_size: few
v_call: TRBV7-8
j_call: TRBJ2-3
d_call: -
cdr3_aa: CASSLGLGQSTDTQYF
cdr3_nt: TGTGCCAGCAGCTTAGGGTTAGGGCAGAGCACAGATACGCAGTATTTT

clone_size: -
v_call: TRBV12-3/TRBV12-4
j_call: TRBJ2-2
d_call: -
cdr3_aa: CASIPVGNTGELFF
cdr3_nt: TGTGCCAGCATCCCGGTGGGGAACACCGGGGAGCTGTTTTTT

clone_size: few
v_call: TRBV20-1
j_call: TRBJ1-1
d_call: -
cdr3_aa: CSARENWNTEAFF
cdr3_nt: TGCAGTGCTAGAGAAAACTGGAACACTGAAGCTTTCTTT

clone_size: -
v_call: TRBV21-1
j_call: TRBJ1-3
d_call: -
cdr3_aa: CASSTTRLKAGNTIYF
cdr3_nt: TGTGCCAGCAGCACGACCCGTTTAAAGGCTGGAAACACCATATATTTT

clone_size: few
v_call: TRBV5-1
j_call: TRBJ2-1
d_call: -
cdr3_aa: CASSLALNNEQFF
cdr3_nt: TGCGCCAGCAGCTTGGCCTTGAACAATGAGCAGTTCTTC

clone_size: -
v_call: TRBV7-7
j_call: TRBJ2-7
d_call: TRBD2
cdr3_aa: CASSSGSGRFGNEQYF
cdr3_nt: TGTGCTAGCAGCTCAGGGAGCGGGAGGTTTGGAAACGAGCAGTACTTC

clone_size: -
v_call: TRBV5-1
j_call: TRBJ2-4
d_call: -
cdr3_aa: CASSRDGLNIQYF
cdr3_nt: TGCGCCAGCAGCAGGGACGGCCTAAACATTCAGTACTTC